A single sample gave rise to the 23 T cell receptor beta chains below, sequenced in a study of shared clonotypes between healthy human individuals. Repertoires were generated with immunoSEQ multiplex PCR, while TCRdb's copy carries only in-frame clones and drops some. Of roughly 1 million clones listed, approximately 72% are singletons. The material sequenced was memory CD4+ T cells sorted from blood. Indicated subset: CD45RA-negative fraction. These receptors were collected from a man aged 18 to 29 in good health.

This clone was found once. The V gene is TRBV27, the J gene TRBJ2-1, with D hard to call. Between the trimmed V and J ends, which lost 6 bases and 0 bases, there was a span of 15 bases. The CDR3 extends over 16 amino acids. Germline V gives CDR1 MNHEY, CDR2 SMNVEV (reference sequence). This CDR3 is CASSPGIKGSYNEQFF. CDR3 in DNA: TGTGCCAGCAGCCCTGGGATAAAGGGCTCCTACAATGAGCAGTTCTTC.

CDR3 amino acids: CATSRDLGGAYTEAFF. The CDR3 DNA reads as TGTGCCACCAGCAGAGATTTAGGGGGGGCGTATACTGAAGCTTTCTTT. This chain joins TRBV15 and TRBJ1-1; tentatively, D is TRBD1 (6 bases). Per the germline V gene, CDR1 is LNHNV and CDR2 is YYDKDF (reference sequence). V was trimmed by 0 bases and J by 5 bases, leaving 16 bases between them. This CDR3 contains 16 residues.

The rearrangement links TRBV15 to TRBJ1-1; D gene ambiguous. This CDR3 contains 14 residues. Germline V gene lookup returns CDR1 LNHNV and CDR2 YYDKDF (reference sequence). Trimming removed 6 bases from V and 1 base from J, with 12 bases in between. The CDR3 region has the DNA TGTGCCACCAGTAACGGGGAAAGGAACACTGAAGCTTTCTTT. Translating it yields CATSNGERNTEAFF.

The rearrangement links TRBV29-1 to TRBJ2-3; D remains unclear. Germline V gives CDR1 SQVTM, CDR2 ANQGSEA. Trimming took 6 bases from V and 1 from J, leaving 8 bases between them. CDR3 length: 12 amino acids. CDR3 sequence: CSVRRGTDTQYF. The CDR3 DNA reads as TGCAGCGTCCGAAGGGGCACAGATACGCAGTATTTT.

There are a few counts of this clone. The CDR3: CASSLRAASTDTQYF. The CDR3 DNA is TGTGCCAGCAGTCTCCGGGCCGCTAGCACAGATACGCAGTATTTT. The chain uses TRBV27 and TRBJ2-3; the D is unclear. Germline V CDR1 and CDR2: MNHEY, SMNVEV (reference sequence). This CDR3 has 15 amino acids. Trimming pared 5 bases from V and 0 bases from J, leaving 12 bases between.

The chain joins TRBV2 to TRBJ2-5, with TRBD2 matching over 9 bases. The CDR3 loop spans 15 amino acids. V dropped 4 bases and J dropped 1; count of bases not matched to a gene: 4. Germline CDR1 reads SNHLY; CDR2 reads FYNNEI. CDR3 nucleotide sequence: TGTGCCAGCAGTGTGAAGCGGGGGGCCCAAGAGACCCAGTACTTC. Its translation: CASSVKRGAQETQYF. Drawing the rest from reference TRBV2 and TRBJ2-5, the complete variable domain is EPEVTQTPSHQVTQMGQEVILRCVPISNHLYFYWYRQILGQKVEFLVSFYNNEISEKSEIFDDQFSVERPDGSNFTLKIRSTKLEDSAMYFCASSVKRGAQETQYFGPGTRLLVL.

This CDR3 is CASSPTSPSYNEQFF. Here the CDR3 DNA reads TGCGCCAGCAGCCCTACTAGCCCCTCCTACAATGAGCAGTTCTTC. This chain links TRBV4-3 with TRBJ2-1; a weak D match, TRBD2 (6 bases). Germline V gene data show CDR1 as LGHNA and CDR2 as YSLEER. The V and J ends lost 4 bases and 0 bases respectively, with 10 bases between them. The CDR3 consists of 15 residues.

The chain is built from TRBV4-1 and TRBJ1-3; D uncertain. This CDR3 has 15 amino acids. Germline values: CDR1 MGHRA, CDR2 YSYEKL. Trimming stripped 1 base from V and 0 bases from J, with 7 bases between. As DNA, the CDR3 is TGCGCCAGCAGCCAAGTAGGACTCTCTGGAAACACCATATATTTT. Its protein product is CASSQVGLSGNTIYF.

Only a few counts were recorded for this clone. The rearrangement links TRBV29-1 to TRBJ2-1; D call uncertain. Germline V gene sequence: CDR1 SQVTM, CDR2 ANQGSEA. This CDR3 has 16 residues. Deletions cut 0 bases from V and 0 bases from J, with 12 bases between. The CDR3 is CSVEESGIFSYNEQFF. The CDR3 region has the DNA TGCAGCGTTGAAGAGTCAGGCATCTTCTCCTACAATGAGCAGTTCTTC.

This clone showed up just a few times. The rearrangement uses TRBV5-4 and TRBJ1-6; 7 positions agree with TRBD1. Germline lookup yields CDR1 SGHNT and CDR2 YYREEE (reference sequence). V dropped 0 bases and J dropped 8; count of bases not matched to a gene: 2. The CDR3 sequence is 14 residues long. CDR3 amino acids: CASSLGGGDSPLHF. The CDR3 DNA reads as TGTGCCAGCAGCTTGGGAGGGGGCGATTCACCCCTCCACTTT.

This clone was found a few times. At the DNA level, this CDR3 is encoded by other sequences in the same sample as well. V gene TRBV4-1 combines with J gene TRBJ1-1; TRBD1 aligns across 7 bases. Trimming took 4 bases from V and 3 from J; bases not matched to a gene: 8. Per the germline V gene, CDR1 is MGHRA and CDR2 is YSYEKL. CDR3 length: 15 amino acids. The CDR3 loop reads CASSRGQARDTEAFF. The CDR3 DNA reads TGCGCCAGCAGCCGAGGACAGGCCAGGGACACTGAAGCTTTCTTT.

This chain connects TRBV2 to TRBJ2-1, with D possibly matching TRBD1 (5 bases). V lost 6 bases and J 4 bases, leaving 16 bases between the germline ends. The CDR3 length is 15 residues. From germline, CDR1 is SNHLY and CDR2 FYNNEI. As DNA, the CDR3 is TGTGCCAGCAGAAGAAATCAGGGCTGGTACAATGAGCAGTTCTTC. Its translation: CASRRNQGWYNEQFF.

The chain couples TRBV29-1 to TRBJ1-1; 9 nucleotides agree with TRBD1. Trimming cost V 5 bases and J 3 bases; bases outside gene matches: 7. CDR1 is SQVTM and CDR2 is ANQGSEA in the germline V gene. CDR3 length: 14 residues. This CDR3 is CSVYGQGQYTEAFF. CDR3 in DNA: TGCAGCGTTTATGGACAGGGGCAATACACTGAAGCTTTCTTT.

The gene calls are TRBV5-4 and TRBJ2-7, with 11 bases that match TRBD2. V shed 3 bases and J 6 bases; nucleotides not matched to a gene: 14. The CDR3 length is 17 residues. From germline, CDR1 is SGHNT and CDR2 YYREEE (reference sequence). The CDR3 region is CASSSENSGRANPEQYF. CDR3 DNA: TGTGCCAGCAGCTCGGAAAATAGCGGGAGGGCCAATCCCGAGCAGTACTTC.

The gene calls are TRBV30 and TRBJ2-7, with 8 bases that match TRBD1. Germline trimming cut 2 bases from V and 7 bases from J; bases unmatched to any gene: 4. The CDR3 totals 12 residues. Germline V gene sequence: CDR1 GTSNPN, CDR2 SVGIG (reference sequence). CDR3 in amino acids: CAWSHRGKEQYF. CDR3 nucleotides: TGTGCCTGGAGTCACAGGGGGAAAGAGCAGTACTTC.

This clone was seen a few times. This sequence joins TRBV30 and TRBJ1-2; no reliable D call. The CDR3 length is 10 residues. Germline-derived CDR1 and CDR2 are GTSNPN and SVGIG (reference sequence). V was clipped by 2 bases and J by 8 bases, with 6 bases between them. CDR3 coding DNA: TGTGCCTGGAGTTTAAAGGGCTACACCTTC. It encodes CAWSLKGYTF.

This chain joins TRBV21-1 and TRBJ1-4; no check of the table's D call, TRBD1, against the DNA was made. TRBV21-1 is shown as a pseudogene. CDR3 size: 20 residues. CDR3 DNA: TGTGCCAGCAGCAAACGTGGGGTGACAGGGGGGTTTCGAACTAATGAAAAACTGTTTTTT. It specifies CASSKRGVTGGFRTNEKLFF.

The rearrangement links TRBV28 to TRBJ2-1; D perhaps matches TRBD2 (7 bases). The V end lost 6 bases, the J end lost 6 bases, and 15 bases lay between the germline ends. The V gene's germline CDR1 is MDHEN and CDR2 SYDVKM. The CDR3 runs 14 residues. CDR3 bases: TGTGCCAGCAGCTGGGGAGGGGGGAGCAATGAGCAGTTCTTC. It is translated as CASSWGGGSNEQFF. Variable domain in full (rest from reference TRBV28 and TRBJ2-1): DVKVTQSSRYLVKRTGEKVFLECVQDMDHENMFWYRQDPGLGLRLIYFSYDVKMKEKGDIPEGYSVSREKKERFSLILESASTNQTSMYLCASSWGGGSNEQFFGPGTRLTVL.

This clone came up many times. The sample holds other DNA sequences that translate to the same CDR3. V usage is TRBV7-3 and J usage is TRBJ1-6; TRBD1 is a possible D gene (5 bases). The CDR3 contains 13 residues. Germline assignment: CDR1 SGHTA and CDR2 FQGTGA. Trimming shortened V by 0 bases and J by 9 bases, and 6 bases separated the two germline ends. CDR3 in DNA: TGTGCCAGCAGCTTAACAGGGGTTTCACCCCTCCACTTT. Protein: CASSLTGVSPLHF.

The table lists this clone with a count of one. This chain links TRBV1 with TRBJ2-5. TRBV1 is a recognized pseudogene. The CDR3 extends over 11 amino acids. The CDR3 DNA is TGCACCAGCAGCCAAGAGGAGACCCAGTACTTC. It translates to CTSSQEETQYF.

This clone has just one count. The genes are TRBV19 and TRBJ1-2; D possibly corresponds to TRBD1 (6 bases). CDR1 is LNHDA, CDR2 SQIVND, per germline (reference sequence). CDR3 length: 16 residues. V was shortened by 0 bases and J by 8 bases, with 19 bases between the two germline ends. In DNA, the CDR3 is TGTGCCAGTAGTATAGATTTGTTTGCAGGGGCAGGCGGCTACACCTTC. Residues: CASSIDLFAGAGGYTF.

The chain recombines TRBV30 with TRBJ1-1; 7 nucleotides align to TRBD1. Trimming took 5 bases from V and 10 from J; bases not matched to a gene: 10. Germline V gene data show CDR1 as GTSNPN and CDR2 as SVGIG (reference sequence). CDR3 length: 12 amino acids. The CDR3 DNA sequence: TGTGCCTGGGTTCAGGGGGGAGGTAGAGCTTTCTTT. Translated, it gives CAWVQGGGRAFF.

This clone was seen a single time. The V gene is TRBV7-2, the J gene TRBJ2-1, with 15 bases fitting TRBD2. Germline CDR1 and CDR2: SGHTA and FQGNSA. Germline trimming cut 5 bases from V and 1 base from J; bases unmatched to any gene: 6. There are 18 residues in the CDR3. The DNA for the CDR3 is TGTGCCAGCAGCCCCAGGACTAGCGGGAGGGTGTCCTACAATGAGCAGTTCTTC. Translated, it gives CASSPRTSGRVSYNEQFF.